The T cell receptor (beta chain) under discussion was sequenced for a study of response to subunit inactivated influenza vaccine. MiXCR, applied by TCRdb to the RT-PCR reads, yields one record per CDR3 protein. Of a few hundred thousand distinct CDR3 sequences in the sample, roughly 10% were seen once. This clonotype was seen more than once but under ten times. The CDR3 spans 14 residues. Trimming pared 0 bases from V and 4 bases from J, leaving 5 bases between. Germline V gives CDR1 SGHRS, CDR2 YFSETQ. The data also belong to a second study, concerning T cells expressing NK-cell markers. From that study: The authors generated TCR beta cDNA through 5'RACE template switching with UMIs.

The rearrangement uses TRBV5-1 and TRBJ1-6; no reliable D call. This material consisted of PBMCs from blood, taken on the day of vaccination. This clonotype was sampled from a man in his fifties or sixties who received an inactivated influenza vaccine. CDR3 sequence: CASSLVDYNSPLHF. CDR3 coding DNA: TGCGCCAGCAGCTTGGTGGATTATAATTCACCCCTCCACTTT.